These T cell receptor beta chains were read from a single sample in a study of molecular identifiers for immune sequencing clone quantification. MiXCR, run by TCRdb on the PCR reads, gives a single entry per CDR3 protein. In the table there are some 93,000 distinct CDR3 sequences, roughly 21% of which are singletons. Material for sequencing was naive CD8+ T cells from blood, with Jurkat cell RNA spiked in. These receptors all stem from a human donor in good health. Some libraries in this study had Jurkat cell RNA spiked in. CDR3s include the opening cysteine and the closing phenylalanine or tryptophan. Each record gives: J gene, clone size, D gene, V gene, CDR3 DNA, CDR3 protein. The D gene is left open where the match is weak. The size field is filled for only some rows; it gives once, few, many or a size class.

TRBJ1-1,many,NA,TRBV6-2/TRBV6-3,TGTGCCAGCAGTTACACACCCCGCGACACTGAAGCTTTCTTT,CASSYTPRDTEAFF
TRBJ2-1,many,NA,TRBV29-1,TGCAGCGGTGGGGGGTATGAGCAGTTCTTC,CSGGGYEQFF
TRBJ2-7,few,NA,TRBV20-1,TGCAGAGCTAGTCCGGGACTTCTCCTCGACGAGCAGTACTTC,CRASPGLLLDEQYF
TRBJ1-1,many,NA,TRBV6-5,TGTGCCAGCAGTTACGTCGGCGCCGAAGCTTTCTTT,CASSYVGAEAFF
TRBJ2-7,few,NA,TRBV3-1,TGTGCCAGCAGCCAAGAGTTGATCGGCGAGCAGTACTTC,CASSQELIGEQYF
TRBJ2-7,many,NA,TRBV6-2/TRBV6-3,TGTGCCAGCAGTCCAGGTGCTGCGGGCTACGAGCAGTACTTC,CASSPGAAGYEQYF
TRBJ2-7,few,NA,TRBV7-9,TGTGCCAGCAGCTTCCCCGGGATAGGTTCCGAGCAGTACTTC,CASSFPGIGSEQYF
TRBJ2-2,many,NA,TRBV9,TGTGCCAGCAGCGTATACGAGTCCGGGGAGCTGTTTTTT,CASSVYESGELFF
TRBJ2-1,few,NA,TRBV29-1,TGCAGCGTTGAAGATAGTGGACGGAGGAATTACAATGAGCAGTTCTTC,CSVEDSGRRNYNEQFF
TRBJ2-7,many,NA,TRBV4-1,TGCGCCAGCAGCCAAGAATGGGTGGTGTCCTACGAGCAGTACTTC,CASSQEWVVSYEQYF
TRBJ2-3,many,NA,TRBV5-6,TGTGCCAGCAGCCCCGGGGGTAGCGGCACAGATACGCAGTATTTT,CASSPGGSGTDTQYF
TRBJ2-1,many,TRBD1,TRBV9,TGTGCCAGCAGCGAAACCGGGACAGTGGACTACAATGAGCAGTTCTTC,CASSETGTVDYNEQFF
TRBJ2-7,many,NA,TRBV6-6,TGTGCCAGCAGTTCCGGGATTTCCTACGAGCAGTACTTC,CASSSGISYEQYF
TRBJ1-1,NA,NA,TRBV15,TGTACCACCAGCAGCACGGCAGGGAGCACTGAAGCTTTCTTT,CTTSSTAGSTEAFF
TRBJ2-2,NA,NA,TRBV27,TGTGCCAGCAGTTTTTTTGGCGGGGAGCTGTTTTTT,CASSFFGGELFF
TRBJ1-1,NA,NA,TRBV6-1,TGTGCCAGCAGTGATTGGGGTCCGGGCACTGAAGCTTTCTTT,CASSDWGPGTEAFF
TRBJ1-5,NA,NA,TRBV20-1,TGCGGTGCTCATTCAGGGGACCCTCAGCCCCAGCATTTT,CGAHSGDPQPQHF
TRBJ1-5,many,NA,TRBV12-3/TRBV12-4,TGTGCCAGCAGTTTAGCGGGAGGACTAGTGGGCAATCAGCCCCAGCATTTT,CASSLAGGLVGNQPQHF
TRBJ2-3,many,TRBD2,TRBV7-6,TGTGCCAGCAGCTTAAGGACAGCGGGGGGAAGCACAGATACGCAGTATTTT,CASSLRTAGGSTDTQYF
TRBJ2-7,many,TRBD2,TRBV5-4,TGTGCCAGCAGCTCGCTTATGACTAGCCACGAGCAGTACTTC,CASSSLMTSHEQYF
TRBJ1-5,many,NA,TRBV7-9,TGTGCCAGCAGCTTAACAGGAACTAGCAATCAGCCCCAGCATTTT,CASSLTGTSNQPQHF
TRBJ1-1,many,NA,TRBV28,TGTGCCAGCGGGGAGGGCGGAACTGAAGCTTTCTTT,CASGEGGTEAFF
TRBJ2-4,many,NA,TRBV21-1,TGTGCCAGCAGCAAAGGCCAGGGGGGCTTAGCCAAAAACATTCAGTACTTC,CASSKGQGGLAKNIQYF
TRBJ2-7,many,NA,TRBV5-6,TGTGCCAGCAGCTTGGATGGAGGGCCCTCCTACGAGCAGTACTTC,CASSLDGGPSYEQYF
TRBJ2-3,NA,NA,TRBV9,TGTGCCAGCAGCGTAGAAGGGAGCGGGTCCACAGATACGCAGTATTTT,CASSVEGSGSTDTQYF
TRBJ2-1,NA,NA,TRBV14,TGTGCCAGCAGCCAAGGGCCCGGGACTCGGTCCTACAATGAGCAGTTCTTC,CASSQGPGTRSYNEQFF
TRBJ2-3,many,NA,TRBV20-1,TGCAGTGCTAGAGAGGGAGGGGACATCACAGATACGCAGTATTTT,CSAREGGDITDTQYF
TRBJ2-5,many,NA,TRBV7-9,TGTGCCAGCAGCTCAACGACAGGTGGGGTAGAGACCCAGTACTTC,CASSSTTGGVETQYF
TRBJ1-2,many,NA,TRBV28,TGTGCCAGCAGTTTCGAGGGGGAAAGGGATGGCTACACCTTC,CASSFEGERDGYTF
TRBJ1-3,many,TRBD1,TRBV4-1,TGCGCCAGCAGCCAAGCCAGGGGGGCTGGAAACACCATATATTTT,CASSQARGAGNTIYF
TRBJ1-1,many,NA,TRBV5-5,TGTGCCAGCAGCTTGCGGGGCCCCAACACTGAAGCTTTCTTT,CASSLRGPNTEAFF
TRBJ1-4,many,NA,TRBV5-4,TGTGCCAGCAGCCCGGGGGGAAGTGAAAAACTGTTTTTT,CASSPGGSEKLFF
TRBJ2-3,many,NA,TRBV20-1,TGCAGTGCTAGAGGGCAGGCCCATAGGTATACGCAGTATTTT,CSARGQAHRYTQYF
TRBJ2-7,many,TRBD2,TRBV28,TGTGCCAGCAGCTCGAGGGGAGGGATACTCGAGCAGTACTTC,CASSSRGGILEQYF
TRBJ2-7,many,NA,TRBV11-1,TGTGCCAGCAGCTTAAATCCGCGCAATTTGGAATTC,CASSLNPRNLEF
TRBJ2-3,many,TRBD1,TRBV6-5,TGTGCCAGCAGCCAGACAGGGGGTGAATACGATACGCAGTATTTT,CASSQTGGEYDTQYF
TRBJ1-5,NA,NA,TRBV19,TGTGCCGGTAGTATCGGGGACCTGGGGAATCAGCCCCAGCATTTT,CAGSIGDLGNQPQHF
TRBJ2-3,many,TRBD1,TRBV5-1,TGCGCCAGCAGTTATGACAGGGTTCCAGATACGCAGTATTTT,CASSYDRVPDTQYF
TRBJ2-7,few,TRBD1,TRBV20-1,TGCAGTGCTAGAGTTTTAGTTGGACAGGTCTCCTACGAGCAGTACTTC,CSARVLVGQVSYEQYF
TRBJ2-7,many,NA,TRBV3-1,TGTGCCAGCAGCCAAGATATTGGCGGGACTGACGACGAGCAGTACTTC,CASSQDIGGTDDEQYF
TRBJ1-1,many,NA,TRBV27,TGTGCCAGCAGTCACCGTCAGGTTGGGGCCGGGTGGAACACTGAAGCTTTCTTT,CASSHRQVGAGWNTEAFF
TRBJ1-1,NA,TRBD1,TRBV28,TGTGCCAGCAGGCCATGGGAAGGGGGCGGGAACACTGAAGCTTTCTTT,CASRPWEGGGNTEAFF
TRBJ2-1,NA,NA,TRBV11-2,TGTGCCAGCAGCTTATGGGGTCAAGGGAACAATGAGCAGTTCTTC,CASSLWGQGNNEQFF
TRBJ1-1,many,NA,TRBV19,TGTGCCAGTAGTCTAGGGTCCACGAACACTGAAGCTTTCTTT,CASSLGSTNTEAFF
TRBJ2-3,many,NA,TRBV6-5,TGTGCCAGCAGTAAATATCAGACAGGAACAGATACGCAGTATTTT,CASSKYQTGTDTQYF
TRBJ2-7,many,NA,TRBV4-1,TGCGCCAGCAGCCAAGGATCGGGGGGCCTGAGCGAGCAGTACTTC,CASSQGSGGLSEQYF
TRBJ1-2,many,TRBD1,TRBV25-1,TGTGCCAGCAGTGATAGTCCCGGGACAGATGGCTACACCTTC,CASSDSPGTDGYTF
TRBJ1-1,NA,NA,TRBV10-1,TGCGCCAGCAGTGAGGACAGCCAGGGAACTGAAGCTTTCTTT,CASSEDSQGTEAFF
TRBJ1-1,many,NA,TRBV4-3,TGCGCCAGCAGGGAGGGGGTGATGAACACTGAAGCTTTCTTT,CASREGVMNTEAFF
TRBJ2-4,many,NA,TRBV19,TGTGCCAGTAGTATAGGGGGCGGCAAAAACATTCAGTACTTC,CASSIGGGKNIQYF
TRBJ2-1,many,NA,TRBV27,TGTGCCAGCAGTTTAGGGCCCCTTTCTTGGTTCTTC,CASSLGPLSWFF
TRBJ2-7,many,NA,TRBV7-9,TGTGCCAGCACCGAGTACGGCTCCTACGAGCAGTACTTC,CASTEYGSYEQYF